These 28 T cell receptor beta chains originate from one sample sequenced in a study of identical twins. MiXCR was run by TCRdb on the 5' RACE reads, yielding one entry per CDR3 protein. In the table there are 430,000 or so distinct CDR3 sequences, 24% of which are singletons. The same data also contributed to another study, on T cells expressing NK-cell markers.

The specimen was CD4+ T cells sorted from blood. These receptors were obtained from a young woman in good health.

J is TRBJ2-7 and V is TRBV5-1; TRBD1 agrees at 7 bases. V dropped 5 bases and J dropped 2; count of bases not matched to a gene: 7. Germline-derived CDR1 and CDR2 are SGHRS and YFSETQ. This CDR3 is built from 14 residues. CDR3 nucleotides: TGCGCCAGCAGGGACAGGACCTACGCCTACGAGCAGTACTTC. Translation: CASRDRTYAYEQYF.

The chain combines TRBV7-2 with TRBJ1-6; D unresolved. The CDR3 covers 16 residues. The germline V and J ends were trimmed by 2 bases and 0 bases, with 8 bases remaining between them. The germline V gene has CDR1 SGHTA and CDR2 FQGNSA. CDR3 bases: TGTGCCAGCAGCTTACAAGGGAGCTCCTATAATTCACCCCTCCACTTT. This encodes CASSLQGSSYNSPLHF.

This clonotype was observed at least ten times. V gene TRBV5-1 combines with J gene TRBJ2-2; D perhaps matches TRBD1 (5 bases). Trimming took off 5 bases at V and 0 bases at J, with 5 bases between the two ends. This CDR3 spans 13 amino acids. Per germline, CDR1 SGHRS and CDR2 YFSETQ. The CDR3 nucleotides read TGCGCCAGCAGAGGGGCGAACACCGGGGAGCTGTTTTTT. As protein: CASRGANTGELFF.

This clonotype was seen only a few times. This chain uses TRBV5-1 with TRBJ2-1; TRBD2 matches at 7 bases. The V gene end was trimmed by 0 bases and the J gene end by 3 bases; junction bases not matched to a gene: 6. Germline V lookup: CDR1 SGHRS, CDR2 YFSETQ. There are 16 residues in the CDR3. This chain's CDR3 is CASSLAGTTFYNEQFF. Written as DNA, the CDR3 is TGCGCCAGCAGCTTGGCCGGGACTACCTTCTACAATGAGCAGTTCTTC. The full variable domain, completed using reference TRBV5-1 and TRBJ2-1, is KAGVTQTPRYLIKTRGQQVTLSCSPISGHRSVSWYQQTPGQGLQFLFEYFSETQRNKGNFPGRFSGRQFSNSRSEMNVSTLELGDSALYLCASSLAGTTFYNEQFFGPGTRLTVL.

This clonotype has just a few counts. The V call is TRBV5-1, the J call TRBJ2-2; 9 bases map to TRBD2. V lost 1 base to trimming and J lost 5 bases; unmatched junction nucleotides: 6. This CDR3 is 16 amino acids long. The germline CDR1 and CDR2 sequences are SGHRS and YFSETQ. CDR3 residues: CASSLTSTSGTGELFF. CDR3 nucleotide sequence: TGCGCCAGCAGCTTGACATCGACTAGCGGTACCGGGGAGCTGTTTTTT.

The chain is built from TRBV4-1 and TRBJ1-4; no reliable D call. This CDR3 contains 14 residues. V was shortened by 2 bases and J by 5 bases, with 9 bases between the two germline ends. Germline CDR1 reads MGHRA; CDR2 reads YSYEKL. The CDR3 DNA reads TGCGCCAGCAGCCAACAGGTGACAAATGAAAAACTGTTTTTT. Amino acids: CASSQQVTNEKLFF.

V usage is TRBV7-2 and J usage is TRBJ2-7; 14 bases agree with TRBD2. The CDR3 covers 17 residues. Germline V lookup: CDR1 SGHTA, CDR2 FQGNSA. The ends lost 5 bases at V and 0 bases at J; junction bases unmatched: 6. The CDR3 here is CASSRGTSGGSSYEQYF. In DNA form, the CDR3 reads TGTGCCAGCAGCAGAGGGACTAGCGGGGGAAGCTCCTACGAGCAGTACTTC.

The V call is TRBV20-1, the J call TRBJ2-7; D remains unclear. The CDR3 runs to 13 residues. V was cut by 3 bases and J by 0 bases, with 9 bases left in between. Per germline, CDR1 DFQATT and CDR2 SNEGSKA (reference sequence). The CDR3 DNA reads TGCAGTGCTAGTTCAGGCGCCTCCTACGAGCAGTACTTC. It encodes CSASSGASYEQYF.

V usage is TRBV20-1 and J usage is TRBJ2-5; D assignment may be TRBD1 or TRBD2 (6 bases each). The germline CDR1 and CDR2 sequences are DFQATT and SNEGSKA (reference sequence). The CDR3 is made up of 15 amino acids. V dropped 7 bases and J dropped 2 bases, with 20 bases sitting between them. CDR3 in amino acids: CSVILGGGGQETQYF. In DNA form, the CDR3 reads TGCAGTGTAATATTGGGGGGCGGAGGACAAGAGACCCAGTACTTC.

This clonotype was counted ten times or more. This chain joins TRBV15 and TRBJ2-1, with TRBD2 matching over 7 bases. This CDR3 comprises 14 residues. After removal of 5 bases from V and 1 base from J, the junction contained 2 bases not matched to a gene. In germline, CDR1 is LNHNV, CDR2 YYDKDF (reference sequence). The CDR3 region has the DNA TGTGCCACCAGCGGGGGAGGGTCCTACAATGAGCAGTTCTTC. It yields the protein CATSGGGSYNEQFF.

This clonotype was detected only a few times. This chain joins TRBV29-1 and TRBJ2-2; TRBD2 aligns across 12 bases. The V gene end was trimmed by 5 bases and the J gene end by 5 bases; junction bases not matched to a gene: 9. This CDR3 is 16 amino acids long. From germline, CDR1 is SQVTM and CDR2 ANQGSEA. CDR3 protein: CSVLASGGVQTGELFF. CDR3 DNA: TGCAGCGTTCTAGCTAGCGGGGGGGTGCAGACCGGGGAGCTGTTTTTT.

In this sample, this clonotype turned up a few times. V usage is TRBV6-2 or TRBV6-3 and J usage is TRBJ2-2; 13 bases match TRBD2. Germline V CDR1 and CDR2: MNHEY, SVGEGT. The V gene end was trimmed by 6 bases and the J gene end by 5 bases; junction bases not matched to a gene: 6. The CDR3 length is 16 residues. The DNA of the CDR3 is TGTGCCAGCAGCACTAGCGGGAGGGCCTGGACCGGGGAGCTGTTTTTT. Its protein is CASSTSGRAWTGELFF.

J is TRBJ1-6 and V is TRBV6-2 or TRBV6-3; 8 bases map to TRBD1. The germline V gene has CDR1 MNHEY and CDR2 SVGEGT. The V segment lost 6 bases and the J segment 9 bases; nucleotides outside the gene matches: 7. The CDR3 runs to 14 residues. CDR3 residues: CASSRGQGASPLHF. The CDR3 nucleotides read TGTGCCAGCAGCCGAGGACAGGGAGCTTCACCCCTCCACTTT.

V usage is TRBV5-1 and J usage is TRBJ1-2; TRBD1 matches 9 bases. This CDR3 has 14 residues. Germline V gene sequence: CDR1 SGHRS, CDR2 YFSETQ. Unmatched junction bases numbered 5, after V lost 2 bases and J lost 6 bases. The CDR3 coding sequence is TGCGCCAGCAGCTTCGACAGGGGGAAGGATGGCTACACCTTC. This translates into CASSFDRGKDGYTF.

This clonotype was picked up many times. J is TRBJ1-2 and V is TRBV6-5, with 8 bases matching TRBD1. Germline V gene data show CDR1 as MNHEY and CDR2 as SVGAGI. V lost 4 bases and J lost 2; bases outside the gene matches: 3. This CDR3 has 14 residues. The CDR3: CASSLRQGNYGYTF. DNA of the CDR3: TGTGCCAGCAGTTTGCGACAGGGGAACTATGGCTACACCTTC.

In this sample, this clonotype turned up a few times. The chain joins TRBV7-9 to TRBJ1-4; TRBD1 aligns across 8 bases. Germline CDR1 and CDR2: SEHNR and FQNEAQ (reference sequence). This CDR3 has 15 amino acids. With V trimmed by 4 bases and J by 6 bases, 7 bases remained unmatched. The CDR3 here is CASSSQTGAHEKLFF. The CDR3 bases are TGTGCCAGCAGCTCCCAGACAGGGGCCCATGAAAAACTGTTTTTT.

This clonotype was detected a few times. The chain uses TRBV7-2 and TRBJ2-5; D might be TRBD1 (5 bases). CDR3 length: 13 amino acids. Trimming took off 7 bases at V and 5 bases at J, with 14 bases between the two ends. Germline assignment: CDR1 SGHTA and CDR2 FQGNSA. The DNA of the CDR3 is TGTGCCAGCACCCACCAGGGTGGGGAGACCCAGTACTTC. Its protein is CASTHQGGETQYF.

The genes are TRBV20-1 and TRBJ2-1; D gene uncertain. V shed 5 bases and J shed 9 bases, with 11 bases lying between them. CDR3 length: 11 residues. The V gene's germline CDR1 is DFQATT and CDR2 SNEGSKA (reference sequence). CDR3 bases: TGCAGTGCTGGGAACAAGATTGAGCAGTTCTTC. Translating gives CSAGNKIEQFF.

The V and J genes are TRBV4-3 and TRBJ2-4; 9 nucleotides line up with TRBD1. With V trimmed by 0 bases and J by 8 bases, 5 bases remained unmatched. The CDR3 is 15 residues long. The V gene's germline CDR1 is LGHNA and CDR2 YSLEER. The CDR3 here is CASSQERTGADIQYF. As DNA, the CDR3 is TGCGCCAGCAGCCAAGAGAGGACAGGGGCGGACATTCAGTACTTC.

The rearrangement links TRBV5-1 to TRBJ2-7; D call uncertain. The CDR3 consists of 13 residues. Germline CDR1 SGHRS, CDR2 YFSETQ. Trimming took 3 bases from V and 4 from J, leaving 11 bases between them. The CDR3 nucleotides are TGCGCCAGCAGCTCCGGCTTGGGATACGAGCAGTACTTC. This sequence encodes CASSSGLGYEQYF.

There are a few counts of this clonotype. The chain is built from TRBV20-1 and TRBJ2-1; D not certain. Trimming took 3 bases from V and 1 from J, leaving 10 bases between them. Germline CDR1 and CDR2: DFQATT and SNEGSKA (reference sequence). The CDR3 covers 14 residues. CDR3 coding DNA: TGCAGTGCTAGGTACACACCTTCCTACAATGAGCAGTTCTTC. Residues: CSARYTPSYNEQFF.

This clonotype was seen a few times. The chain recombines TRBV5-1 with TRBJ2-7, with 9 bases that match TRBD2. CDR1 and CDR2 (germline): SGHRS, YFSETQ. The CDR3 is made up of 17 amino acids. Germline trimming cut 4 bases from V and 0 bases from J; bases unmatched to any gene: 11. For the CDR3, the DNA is TGCGCCAGCAGCCGTCAACCTCTAGCGGGGTACTCCTACGAGCAGTACTTC. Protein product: CASSRQPLAGYSYEQYF.

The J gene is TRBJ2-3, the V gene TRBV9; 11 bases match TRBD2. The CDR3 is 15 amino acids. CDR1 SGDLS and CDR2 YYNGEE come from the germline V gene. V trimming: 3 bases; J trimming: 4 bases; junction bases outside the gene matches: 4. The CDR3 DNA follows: TGTGCCAGCAGCGGCGGACTAGCGGGCTCAGATACGCAGTATTTT. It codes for CASSGGLAGSDTQYF.

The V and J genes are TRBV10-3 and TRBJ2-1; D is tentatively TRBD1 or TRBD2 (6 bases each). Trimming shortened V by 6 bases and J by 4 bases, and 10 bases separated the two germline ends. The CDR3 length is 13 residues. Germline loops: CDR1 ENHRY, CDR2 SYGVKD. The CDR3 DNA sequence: TGTGCCATCAGGGGGGCGGGGTACAATGAGCAGTTCTTC. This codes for CAIRGAGYNEQFF.

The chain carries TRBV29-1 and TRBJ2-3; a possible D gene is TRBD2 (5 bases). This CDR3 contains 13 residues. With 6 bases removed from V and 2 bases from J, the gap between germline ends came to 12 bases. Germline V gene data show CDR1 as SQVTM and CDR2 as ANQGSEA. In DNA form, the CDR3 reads TGCAGCGTGAGACCGGGATTCACAGATACGCAGTATTTT. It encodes CSVRPGFTDTQYF.

CDR3 in amino acids: CASSEEPSSPLHF. CDR3 DNA: TGTGCCAGCAGCGAAGAGCCGTCCTCACCCCTCCACTTT. The chain employs TRBV9 and TRBJ1-6; D is ambiguous. The CDR3 sequence is 13 residues long. V was clipped by 3 bases and J by 10 bases, with 11 bases between them. Germline CDR1 is SGDLS and CDR2 is YYNGEE.

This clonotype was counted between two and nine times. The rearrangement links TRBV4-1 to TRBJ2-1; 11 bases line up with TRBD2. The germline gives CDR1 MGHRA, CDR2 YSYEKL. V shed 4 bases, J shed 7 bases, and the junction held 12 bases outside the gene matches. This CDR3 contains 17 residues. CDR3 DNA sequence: TGCGCCAGCAGCCCGAGACTCTCTAGCGGGAGGAAGAATGAGCAGTTCTTC. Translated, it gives CASSPRLSSGRKNEQFF.

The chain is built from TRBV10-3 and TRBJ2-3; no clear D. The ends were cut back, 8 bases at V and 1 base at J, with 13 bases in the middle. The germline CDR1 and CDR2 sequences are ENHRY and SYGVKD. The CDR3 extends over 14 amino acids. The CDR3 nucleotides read TGTGCCATCGGGGATGGCGTAGGCACAGATACGCAGTATTTT. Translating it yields CAIGDGVGTDTQYF.